This TCR beta chain was sequenced during a study of blood T cell repertoires in COVID-19 (TCRdb year 2020). With respect to the entire study: Collaborator samples came from the United States, Italy and Spain and covered acute and convalescent phases of COVID-19. The prospective study material was composed of cDNA or gDNA derived from T cells, B-cell-depleted T cells, or PBMCs. The dataset comprised deeply sampled blood TCRbeta repertoires from subjects exposed to, actively infected with, or recovered from COVID-19. The repertoires were made available in a free public database intended to serve as a resource for research on the immune response to SARS-CoV-2. Samples came from the ongoing ImmuneRACE study (first 160 participants) plus 1,254 subjects from 6 global collaborators. The sample metadata nearly always contained a de-identified subject ID, COVID-19 status, age in years and sex. HLA class I and class II types, where available, came from metadata supplied by the sample provider rather than from assay-based typing. Study-wide findings and limitations: The amount of clinical and demographic metadata varied by source and participant and was provided uncurated.

Comments on this clone: What this receptor recognizes is not known. No much larger clonotype is one base removed from it; base qualities were not supplied.

Each collaborating institution followed its own protocols to collect whole blood in K2EDTA tubes. Collaborator samples were shipped for TCRbeta analysis as frozen whole blood, isolated PBMCs, or DNA extracted from either sample type. The immunoSEQ Assay, a bias-controlled multiplex PCR, was used to amplify TCRbeta CDR3 regions from genomic DNA. Turning to the authors' computational methods: The number of nucleated cells in each sample was estimated from the amplification of reference gene primers within the assay. Sequence reads were collapsed and filtered to measure the absolute abundance of every unique TCRbeta CDR3 rearrangement. For each sample, productive Simpson clonality was calculated as the square root of Simpson's diversity index over productive rearrangements. TCRdb mirrors the immuneACCESS table, restricted to in-frame sequences. Some clones are absent from its copies; in checked studies, under half trace to an unresolved V gene, and the reason for the others is unknown. The V and J calls and clone size were taken over from that table, and D and trimming were inferred from the DNA. For this sample there are 50,000 or so clones; under 85% appear just once. The top ten hold around 15% of the sample.

Measured from the cysteine to the phenylalanine, the CDR3 is 13 residues long. Only the CDR3 portion is preserved as DNA: 39 bases, with reading frame beginning at the first base. The sample comprised peripheral blood. Here the chain combines TRBV21-1 and TRBJ2-7; the D call in the table, TRBD1, was not verified against the DNA. TRBV21-1 represents a pseudogene. The clonotype originates from a man between 35 and 55 years old with acute or convalescent COVID-19. The nucleotide sequence reads TGTGCCAGGACCGGGACAGGGTGGTACGAGCAGTACTTC. It translates to CARTGTGWYEQYF.